This T cell receptor beta chain stems from a study of blood T cell repertoires in COVID-19. On the study more broadly: From the United States, Italy and Spain came samples of acute and convalescent COVID-19. T cells, B-cell-depleted T cells, or PBMCs supplied cDNA or gDNA.

The germline gives CDR1 MNHEY, CDR2 SVGAGI. The CDR3 runs 13 residues. V gave up 11 bases and J gave up 2 bases, with 15 bases separating them. Assay: immunoSEQ multiplex PCR; the TCRdb copy retains only in-frame clones and omits some. This table has 45,000 to 60,000 clones, nearly 90% appearing once. The rearrangement links TRBV6-5 to TRBJ1-1, with D possibly TRBD1 on 5 matching bases. The receptor was isolated from a man in his fifties or sixties with acute or convalescent COVID-19. The sample comprised peripheral blood. CDR3 in amino acids: CAGRARTNTEAFF. The CDR3 DNA follows: TGTGCCGGCCGGGCCCGGACAAACACTGAAGCTTTCTTT.